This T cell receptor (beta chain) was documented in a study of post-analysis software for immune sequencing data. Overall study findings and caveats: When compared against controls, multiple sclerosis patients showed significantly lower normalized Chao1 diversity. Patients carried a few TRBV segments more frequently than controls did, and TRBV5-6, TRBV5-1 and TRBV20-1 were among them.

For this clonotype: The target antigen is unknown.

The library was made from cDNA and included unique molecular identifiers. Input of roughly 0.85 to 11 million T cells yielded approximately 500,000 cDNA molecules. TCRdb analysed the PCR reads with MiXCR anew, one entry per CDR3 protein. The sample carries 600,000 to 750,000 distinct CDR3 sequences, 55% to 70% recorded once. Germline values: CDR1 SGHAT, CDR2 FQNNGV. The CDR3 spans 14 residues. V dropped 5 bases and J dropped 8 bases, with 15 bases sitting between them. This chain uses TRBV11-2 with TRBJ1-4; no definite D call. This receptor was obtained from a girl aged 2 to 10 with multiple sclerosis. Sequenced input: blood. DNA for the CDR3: TGTGCCAGCAGCCCGACAAGGGCCGGGGAAAAACTGTTTTTT. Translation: CASSPTRAGEKLFF.